This TCR beta chain was found in a study of beta chain features in type 1 diabetes. Across the study: The patients were much like the healthy donors in age, gender and cell yields. All samples combined gave roughly 110,000,000 sorted cells for examination. Findings and caveats of the study: In every one of the four CD4+ subsets, TCRB CDR3s were moderately but significantly shorter in Type 1 diabetes patients. The VDJ junctions of type 1 diabetes patients carried fewer insertions and more deletions.

Investigators reverse transcribed all isolated RNA, so they sequenced expressed TCRB transcripts. TCRdb's copy holds only in-frame clones and misses some; the assay was immunoSEQ multiplex PCR. The data contain about 300,000 clones, about 14% of them singletons. The authors sorted CD4+ naive, central memory, regulatory and stem cell-like memory cells via CD45RO/CCR7/CD25/CD127/CD95/CD27. In its sample, this clone was seen a few times. The antigen is undetermined. Trimming removed 6 bases at V and 0 bases at J, with 10 bases between. Germline loops: CDR1 SGHTA, CDR2 FQGNSA. This CDR3 region has 14 residues.

The origin of this receptor is a woman under 30 with type 1 diabetes. Material: naive CD4+ T cells from blood. The V call is TRBV7-2, the J call TRBJ2-3; D gene ambiguous. The CDR3 loop is CASRSLTSTDTQYF. CDR3 in DNA: TGTGCCAGCAGGTCATTAACTAGCACAGATACGCAGTATTTT.